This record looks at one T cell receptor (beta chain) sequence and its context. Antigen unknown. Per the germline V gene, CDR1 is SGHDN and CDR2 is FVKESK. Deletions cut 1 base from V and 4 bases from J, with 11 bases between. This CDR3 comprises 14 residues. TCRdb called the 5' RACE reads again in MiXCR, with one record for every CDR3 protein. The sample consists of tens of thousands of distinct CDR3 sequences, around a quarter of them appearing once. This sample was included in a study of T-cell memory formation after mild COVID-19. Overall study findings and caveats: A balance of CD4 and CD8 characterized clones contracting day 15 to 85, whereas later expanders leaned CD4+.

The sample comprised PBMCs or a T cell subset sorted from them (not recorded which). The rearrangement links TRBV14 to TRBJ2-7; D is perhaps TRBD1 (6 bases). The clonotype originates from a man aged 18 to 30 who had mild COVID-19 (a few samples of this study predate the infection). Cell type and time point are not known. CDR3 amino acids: CASSQAGDGYEQYV. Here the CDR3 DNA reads TGTGCCAGCAGCCAAGCAGGGGATGGGTACGAGCAGTACGTC.